This T cell receptor (beta chain) was identified in a study of T cells expressing NK-cell markers. The wider study: HCMV seropositivity marked seven of the eight sequenced donors; one was seronegative.

This CDR3 has 13 amino acids. Per germline, CDR1 SGHDT and CDR2 YYEEEE. Libraries used 5'RACE template switching adding universal primer site and UMIs. Reanalyzing the 5' RACE reads, TCRdb keeps one entry per CDR3 protein, without DNA. The data include 550,000 to 600,000 distinct CDR3 sequences; the top ten clones carry around 3.3%. Details on this clonotype: Its specificity is not known.

Findings of the study overall: Similarly, these clonotypes led the CD3+CD56-NKG2C+ fraction as well in a few donors.

This sequence originates from a man aged 18 to 29 in good health. The rearrangement joins TRBV5-6 to TRBJ1-1. Sample: blood T cells: a sorted CD56 or NKG2C T cell subset, CD4+ or CD8+ T cells, or bulk PBMC T cells (not recorded which). CDR3 sequence reads: CASSPYGRTEAFF.